This TCR beta chain emerged from a study of cytomegalovirus exposure and HLA in healthy donors. Study summary: Caucasian-associated ancestry cluster membership applied to about four fifths of a few hundred genotyped donors.

Study-wide results and caveats: Using a false discovery rate of 0.05, a later analysis showed that 16,951 TCR beta sequences were associated with HLA alleles. Productive status was seen about 90% or about 30% of the time for most TCR beta V segments in an earlier analysis.

The PCR employed 60 Vbeta primers together with 13 Jbeta primers. In the authors' workflow: Unique TCR beta chains totaled approximately 83 million in a later count, with roughly 10 million of them shared. Data came from immunoSEQ multiplex PCR; TCRdb stores just in-frame clones and leaves some out. D and trimming come from the DNA, and the V and J calls and clone size come from that table. This repertoire shows 150,000 to 200,000 clones, roughly 79% found once; its top ten account for roughly 1.9%. This clone has just a few counts. Its matching antigen is unknown. This TCR was recovered from a woman in her twenties or thirties in good health and CMV-seropositive. The sequencing sample was made of PBMCs.

CDR3 residues: CSVEGRRGGDNEQFF. The CDR3 nucleotides read TGCAGCGTTGAAGGACGGCGGGGAGGAGACAATGAGCAGTTCTTC. The chain recombines TRBV29-1 with TRBJ2-1, with a possible D match to TRBD2 (6 bases). Looked up from germline, CDR1 is SQVTM and CDR2 is ANQGSEA. The CDR3 contains 15 residues. Trimming pared 1 base from V and 5 bases from J, leaving 15 bases between.